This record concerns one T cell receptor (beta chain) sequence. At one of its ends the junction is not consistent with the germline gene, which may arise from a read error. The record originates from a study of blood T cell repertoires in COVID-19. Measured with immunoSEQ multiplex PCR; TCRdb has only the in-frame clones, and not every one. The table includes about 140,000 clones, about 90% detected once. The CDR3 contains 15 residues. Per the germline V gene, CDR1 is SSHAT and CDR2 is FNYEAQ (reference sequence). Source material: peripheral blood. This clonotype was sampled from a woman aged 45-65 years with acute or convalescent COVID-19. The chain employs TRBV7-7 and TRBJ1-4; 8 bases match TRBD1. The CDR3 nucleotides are TGTGCTAGCAGCTTAACAGGGGGGCTTAATGAAAAACTGTTTTTT. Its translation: CASSLTGGLNEKLFF.